Shown below are 30 T cell receptor beta chains from a single sample sequenced in a study of OX40 agonist ivuxolimab in advanced cancers. Library creation used the immunoSEQ multiplex PCR assay. What TCRdb holds here is the immuneACCESS table cut down to in-frame rearrangements. Part of the clones is not present; checked against another copy, under half of the missing clones reflect an unresolved V gene, and the others are unexplained. The sample data list 40,000 to 45,000 clones, and roughly 86% of these were observed just once. 0.3% to 0.4% of the sample goes to the ten largest clones. Sequenced material: CD4+ or CD8+ T cells sorted from blood, taken in a trial of the OX40 agonist ivuxolimab. The receptors were gathered from an adult with an advanced solid tumor such as melanoma, head and neck, liver or kidney cancer.

This clone was seen just once. The V and J genes are TRBV15 and TRBJ2-3; no reliable D call. V lost 5 bases and J 1 base, leaving 7 bases between the germline ends. Germline loops: CDR1 LNHNV, CDR2 YYDKDF (reference sequence). CDR3 size: 13 residues. CDR3 in amino acids: CATSRVGTDTQYF. CDR3 in DNA: TGTGCCACCAGCCGGGTTGGCACAGATACGCAGTATTTT.

In the case of this clone: Relative to the germline gene, one junction end is altered; a read error may explain this. V and J are TRBV2 and TRBJ2-2, with D perhaps TRBD1 (5 bases). There are 13 residues in the CDR3. Germline loops: CDR1 SNHLY, CDR2 FYNNEI. The CDR3 reads CASTEGVPGELFF. The CDR3 bases are TGTGCCAGCACTGAAGGGGTTCCCGGGGAGCTGTTTTTT.

The chain links TRBV7-2 to TRBJ1-2, with D possibly TRBD1 on 5 matching bases. The V gene lost 2 bases and the J gene lost 4 bases, with 8 bases spanning the gap. CDR1 and CDR2 (germline): SGHTA, FQGNSA. The CDR3 contains 13 residues. CDR3 nucleotide sequence: TGTGCCAGCAGCTTACAGGGCGGCTATGGCTACACCTTC. Translation gives CASSLQGGYGYTF.

The chain is built from TRBV19 and TRBJ1-2; TRBD1 matches 7 bases. V shed 5 bases and J 4 bases; nucleotides not matched to a gene: 7. CDR1 and CDR2 (germline): LNHDA, SQIVND (reference sequence). This CDR3 spans 14 amino acids. In DNA form, the CDR3 reads TGTGCCAGTAGTTGGCAGGGGGAGGCCTATGGCTACACCTTC. Translation gives CASSWQGEAYGYTF.

The V call is TRBV7-9, the J call TRBJ2-3, with no clear D. V lost 1 base to trimming and J lost 2 bases, with 16 bases between them. Per the germline V gene, CDR1 is SEHNR and CDR2 is FQNEAQ (reference sequence). The CDR3 has 17 residues. The DNA for the CDR3 is TGTGCCAGCAGCTTAGTAGATGTGGGCCCCTTCACAGATACGCAGTATTTT. It yields the protein CASSLVDVGPFTDTQYF.

The chain links TRBV15 to TRBJ1-5, with TRBD1 as a possible D gene (6 bases). The CDR3 is made up of 16 amino acids. V lost 0 bases and J lost 4, with 13 bases in between. Per germline, CDR1 LNHNV and CDR2 YYDKDF (reference sequence). The CDR3 reads CATSREGGGENQPQHF. In nucleotides, the CDR3 is TGTGCCACCAGCAGAGAGGGGGGCGGAGAAAATCAGCCCCAGCATTTT.

This clone was seen a handful of times. This chain links TRBV2 with TRBJ1-2; possible D gene TRBD1, 6 bases. Per germline, CDR1 SNHLY and CDR2 FYNNEI. CDR3 length: 15 amino acids. Trimming took off 5 bases at V and 4 bases at J, with 17 bases between the two ends. The CDR3 spells CASSQDSSRTYGYTF. CDR3 nucleotide sequence: TGTGCCAGCAGTCAGGACAGCTCCCGGACCTATGGCTACACCTTC.

The chain employs TRBV29-1 and TRBJ1-1; D not certain. Per the germline V gene, CDR1 is SQVTM and CDR2 is ANQGSEA. The CDR3 covers 14 residues. V was shortened by 3 bases and J by 4 bases, with 15 bases between the two germline ends. Here the CDR3 DNA reads TGCAGCGTTGATGGTCTGGGTATAAGCACTGAAGCTTTCTTT. Translation: CSVDGLGISTEAFF.

V usage is TRBV2 and J usage is TRBJ2-5, with TRBD2 matching over 14 bases. This CDR3 comprises 16 residues. Germline V CDR1 and CDR2: SNHLY, FYNNEI. V was pared by 6 bases and J by 5 bases, with 8 bases of the junction left unmatched. This CDR3 reads CASRQRTSGGSETQYF. The DNA for the CDR3 is TGTGCCAGCAGACAGCGGACTAGCGGGGGGTCCGAGACCCAGTACTTC.

The genes are TRBV10-3 and TRBJ1-2; tentatively, D is TRBD1 (5 bases). Germline V gene data show CDR1 as ENHRY and CDR2 as SYGVKD. The CDR3 has 14 amino acids. With 0 bases removed from V and 8 bases from J, the gap between germline ends came to 13 bases. For the CDR3, the DNA is TGTGCCATCAGTGAGTCTAGTCAGGGCGGCGGCTACACCTTC. Translated, it gives CAISESSQGGGYTF.

This chain uses TRBV27 with TRBJ2-3; weak D call: TRBD2 (6 bases). From germline, CDR1 is MNHEY and CDR2 SMNVEV (reference sequence). The CDR3 runs 13 residues. V dropped 4 bases and J dropped 4 bases, with 9 bases sitting between them. CDR3 DNA: TGTGCCAGCAGTTCATGGGGGGCAGATACGCAGTATTTT. The encoded protein is CASSSWGADTQYF.

The chain carries TRBV6-1 and TRBJ1-1; TRBD1 might be the D (5 bases). V shed 5 bases and J shed 5 bases, with 15 bases lying between them. From germline, CDR1 is MNHNS and CDR2 SASEGT. CDR3 length: 14 amino acids. The CDR3 coding sequence is TGTGCCAGCAGTTCTGTCAGGGAAAGGACTGAAGCTTTCTTT. This translates into CASSSVRERTEAFF.

This clone has only one observation. The chain combines TRBV2 with TRBJ1-4; 7 bases align to TRBD1. V trimming: 8 bases; J trimming: 10 bases; junction bases outside the gene matches: 13. The CDR3 spans 14 residues. Germline V CDR1 and CDR2: SNHLY, FYNNEI. This chain's CDR3 is CASDLGQSPGKLFF. As DNA, the CDR3 is TGTGCCAGCGACTTGGGACAGTCCCCTGGAAAACTGTTTTTT. The whole variable domain, remainder taken from reference TRBV2 and TRBJ1-4, is EPEVTQTPSHQVTQMGQEVILRCVPISNHLYFYWYRQILGQKVEFLVSFYNNEISEKSEIFDDQFSVERPDGSNFTLKIRSTKLEDSAMYFCASDLGQSPGKLFFGSGTQLSVL.

The V and J genes are TRBV6-1 and TRBJ2-7, with a weak D call TRBD2 (6 bases). Trimming cost V 7 bases and J 2 bases, with 18 bases left between them. There are 15 residues in the CDR3. Germline assignment: CDR1 MNHNS and CDR2 SASEGT. CDR3 nucleotide sequence: TGTGCCAGCAATCTCAGGAGGGACGTCCCCTACGAGCAGTACTTC. Translation: CASNLRRDVPYEQYF.

This sequence joins TRBV18 and TRBJ1-4, with TRBD1 matching 8 bases. Trimming removed 4 bases from V and 3 bases from J; junction bases left unmatched: 1. CDR1 is KGHSH, CDR2 LQKENI, per germline. The CDR3 sequence is 14 residues long. The CDR3 sequence: CASSRGQANEKLFF. The CDR3 nucleotides read TGTGCCAGCTCACGGGGACAGGCTAATGAAAAACTGTTTTTT.

V gene TRBV30 combines with J gene TRBJ1-1, with D tentatively TRBD1 (6 bases). CDR3 length equals 14 residues. Germline CDR1 GTSNPN, CDR2 SVGIG (reference sequence). Trimming pared 7 bases from V and 8 bases from J, leaving 23 bases between. The DNA of the CDR3 is TGTGCCTCCAAAGGGGGGGGTCGAATTCTCGAAGCTTTCTTT. This codes for CASKGGGRILEAFF. Together with reference TRBV30 and TRBJ1-1, the CDR3 gives the full variable domain: SQTIHQWPATLVQPVGSPLSLECTVEGTSNPNLYWYRQAAGRGLQLLFYSVGIGQISSEVPQNLSASRPQDRQFILSSKKLLLSDSGFYLCASKGGGRILEAFFGQGTRLTVV.

The chain couples TRBV7-6 to TRBJ2-7, with a possible D match to TRBD2 (5 bases). The CDR3 covers 18 residues. The ends were cut back, 5 bases at V and 6 bases at J, with 29 bases in the middle. The germline V gene has CDR1 SGHVS and CDR2 FNYEAQ. CDR3 nucleotide sequence: TGTGCCAGCAGCCCCTATCAGAGAACTAGTTCACCGGCGGGCGAGCAGTACTTC. Translation: CASSPYQRTSSPAGEQYF.

The rearrangement links TRBV30 to TRBJ1-2, with 8 bases identical to TRBD1. The CDR3 is made up of 12 amino acids. With V trimmed by 4 bases and J by 4 bases, 2 bases remained unmatched. Germline V gene data show CDR1 as GTSNPN and CDR2 as SVGIG (reference sequence). The CDR3 DNA reads TGTGCCTGGACGGACAGGGTCTATGGCTACACCTTC. Translating it yields CAWTDRVYGYTF.

This clone was counted a few times. The J gene is TRBJ2-7, the V gene TRBV6-1; D perhaps matches TRBD2 (7 bases). Trimming took 6 bases from V and 0 from J, leaving 15 bases between them. Germline CDR1 and CDR2: MNHNS and SASEGT. This CDR3 is built from 15 residues. The CDR3 DNA reads as TGTGCCAGCAGCCCGGGGGCGGGAGTCTCCTACGAGCAGTACTTC. It specifies CASSPGAGVSYEQYF.

This clone was picked up a small number of times. The chain employs TRBV10-3 and TRBJ1-5; no clear D. Germline values: CDR1 ENHRY, CDR2 SYGVKD. This CDR3 is 14 amino acids long. V lost 0 bases and J lost 7, with 10 bases in between. The CDR3 loop reads CAISESKGGQPQHF. CDR3 nucleotides: TGTGCCATCAGTGAGTCGAAGGGTGGGCAGCCCCAGCATTTT.

The chain couples TRBV6-1 to TRBJ1-1; D not certain. Deletions cut 10 bases from V and 4 bases from J, with 16 bases between. The CDR3 sequence is 13 residues long. CDR1 MNHNS and CDR2 SASEGT come from the germline V gene. In DNA form, the CDR3 reads TGTGCCACCCCGGGCGGTTGGGGCACTGAAGCTTTCTTT. Its protein is CATPGGWGTEAFF.

This chain connects TRBV6-5 to TRBJ1-2; 7 nucleotides agree with TRBD1. V was pared by 7 bases and J by 2 bases, with 4 bases of the junction left unmatched. CDR3 length: 13 amino acids. In germline, CDR1 is MNHEY, CDR2 SVGAGI. CDR3 DNA: TGTGCCAGCACCCGGACAGGAAACTATGGCTACACCTTC. Translation gives CASTRTGNYGYTF.

J is TRBJ2-1 and V is TRBV6-5; D unresolved. The CDR3 has 13 amino acids. From germline, CDR1 is MNHEY and CDR2 SVGAGI. Trimming stripped 2 bases from V and 2 bases from J, with 4 bases between. CDR3: CASSYGTYNEQFF. For the CDR3, the DNA is TGTGCCAGCAGTTACGGAACCTACAATGAGCAGTTCTTC.

The chain recombines TRBV29-1 with TRBJ2-4, with D unclear. CDR1 is SQVTM and CDR2 is ANQGSEA in the germline V gene. The CDR3 is 13 amino acids. V lost 4 bases, J lost 6 bases, and 13 bases lay in between. The DNA for the CDR3 is TGCAGCGTTGTTGCTCAGACCCTAAACATTCAGTACTTC. Protein product: CSVVAQTLNIQYF.

The CDR3 bases are TGTGCCATCAGGGATAACACTGAAGCTTTCTTT. Translated, it gives CAIRDNTEAFF. This rearrangement joins TRBV10-3 to TRBJ1-1; D remains unclear. There are 11 residues in the CDR3. Germline-derived CDR1 and CDR2 are ENHRY and SYGVKD. The V gene lost 6 bases and the J gene lost 2 bases, with 4 bases spanning the gap.

V is TRBV6-5 and J is TRBJ2-7; possibly TRBD2 for D (7 bases). Per the germline V gene, CDR1 is MNHEY and CDR2 is SVGAGI. The CDR3 loop spans 15 amino acids. The V end was cut by 8 bases, the J end by 6 bases, with 23 bases between. The DNA of the CDR3 is TGTGCCAGCTGGGAGGGGGGGCGGGAGAGCCCCGAGCAGTACTTC. Translation: CASWEGGRESPEQYF.

This chain uses TRBV18 with TRBJ1-6, with 8 bases lining up with TRBD1. J gave up 6 bases and V 2 bases, and 3 bases lay outside the gene matches. The germline V gene encodes CDR1 KGHSH and CDR2 LQKENI. This CDR3 comprises 15 residues. This chain's CDR3 is CASSPDRGGNSPLHF. The CDR3 nucleotides are TGTGCCAGCTCACCAGACAGGGGAGGTAATTCACCCCTCCACTTT.

This chain links TRBV19 with TRBJ2-1; 10 nucleotides agree with TRBD2. V lost 3 bases, J lost 0 bases, and 2 bases stayed unmatched. There are 16 residues in the CDR3. CDR1 is LNHDA, CDR2 SQIVND, per germline (reference sequence). The CDR3, as DNA: TGTGCCAGTAGTATCAGGACTAGCGGCTCCTACAATGAGCAGTTCTTC. It specifies CASSIRTSGSYNEQFF.

This clone appeared once. V usage is TRBV6-1 and J usage is TRBJ1-2, with no clear D. This CDR3 region has 13 residues. Trimming took off 4 bases at V and 7 bases at J, with 13 bases between the two ends. Germline V gene data show CDR1 as MNHNS and CDR2 as SASEGT. The CDR3 protein is CASSVGRTGGYTF. The CDR3 DNA sequence: TGTGCCAGCAGTGTTGGACGGACGGGTGGCTACACCTTC.

The chain employs TRBV29-1 and TRBJ1-4; 10 bases are a match to TRBD1. The germline V gene encodes CDR1 SQVTM and CDR2 ANQGSEA. The CDR3 is 14 amino acids. The junction had 10 bases not matched to a gene; V was cut back by 5 bases and J by 10 bases. In nucleotides, the CDR3 is TGCAGCGTTCAACCGGGACAGGGGTCTGCAAAACTGTTTTTT. Encoded protein: CSVQPGQGSAKLFF.